This T cell receptor (beta chain) came from a study of PD-L1 blockade in urothelial cancer. On the study more broadly: Median T cell yield from blood was over 130,000.

The investigators introduced synthetic TCR analog templates into each PCR as spikes. The assay was immunoSEQ multiplex PCR, and TCRdb's table has in-frame clones only and misses some. The sample records around 70,000 clones, under 90% being singletons. The CDR3 spans 15 residues. Between the trimmed V and J ends, which lost 0 bases and 7 bases, there was a span of 13 bases. CDR1 is SGDLS, CDR2 YYNGEE, per germline. This clone appeared a few times. The receptor was derived from a man between 65 and 80 years old with urothelial cancer. This sequence joins TRBV9 and TRBJ1-4; a weak D match, TRBD1 (6 bases). Here the sequenced sample was PBMCs, taken around atezolizumab (anti-PD-L1) treatment. In nucleotides, the CDR3 is TGTGCCAGCAGCGTAGAAGGAACAGGGAGTGAAAAACTGTTTTTT. Translating gives CASSVEGTGSEKLFF.